This TCR beta chain originates from a study of metastatic and nonmetastatic thyroid tumors. This CDR3 has 14 residues. Germline V gene lookup returns CDR1 SEHNR and CDR2 FQNEAQ (reference sequence). Between the trimmed V and J ends, which lost 5 bases and 2 bases, there was a span of 13 bases. In this sample, this clone turned up many times. The entire patient cohort was treatment-naive prior to thyroid surgery. TCRdb re-analyzed the PCR reads through MiXCR. This sample has more than 70,000 clones, with around 9.1% found just once. Sequenced input: blood. V and J are TRBV7-9 and TRBJ2-7; no firm D call. The origin of this receptor is a female donor with papillary thyroid cancer or a benign thyroid nodule (not recorded which). Some clones in this sample may be carry-over from other donors' samples. The chain's CDR3 is CASSETREAYEQYF. The DNA for the CDR3 is TGTGCCAGCAGCGAAACCCGAGAGGCCTACGAGCAGTACTTC.